This T cell receptor (beta chain) stems from a study of CD8+ T cells in alopecia areata. Study information: The drug, oral tofacitinib, was given to treated patients at 5 to 10 mg twice daily.

Sample treatment: oral pan-JAK inhibitor, 5-10 mg twice daily. Study results and limitations: A large proportion of expanded lesional clones were detected persisting in scalp and blood during tofacitinib. Lesional tissue from the scalp (especially in alopecia totalis/universalis) showed higher clonality than normal scalp.

Reverse transcribed after extraction, RNA yielded cDNA as the sequencing template. Profiled with immunoSEQ multiplex PCR; TCRdb holds only in-frame clones, not every one. This sample has around 210,000 clones, with 55% to 70% found just once. Concerning this clone: Antigen: not known.

Germline values: CDR1 DFQATT, CDR2 SNEGSKA (reference sequence). The CDR3 is 11 residues long. Trimming left V 5 bases short and J 11 bases short, with 15 bases between. The V gene is TRBV20-1, the J gene TRBJ1-1; no firm D call. The TCR was taken from a human donor with alopecia areata. Here the sequenced sample was CD4+ T cells sorted from blood, taken at week 4, from a patient treated with tofacitinib. The CDR3 is CSAPEGIGAFF. The CDR3 DNA reads as TGCAGTGCTCCCGAAGGGATCGGTGCTTTCTTT.